These T cell receptor beta chains were read from a single sample in a study of response to subunit inactivated influenza vaccine. Using its own MiXCR run on the RT-PCR reads, TCRdb lists one record per CDR3 protein. The top ten clones hold 9.5% to 13% of a sample with around 850,000 distinct CDR3 sequences, roughly 20% of them seen once. The source was PBMCs from blood, collected about 5 days after vaccination. These receptors were obtained from a man aged 50 or older who received an inactivated influenza vaccine. CDR3s include the opening cysteine and the closing phenylalanine or tryptophan. The D gene is left open where the match is weak. Clone size is not always given. Where it is, it says once, few, many or a class for expanded clones.

>TRBJ2-4|few|-|TRBV12-3/TRBV12-4|15
TGTGCCAGCAGCCCCCGGGCCTCGGCTAAAAACATTCAGTACTTC
CASSPRASAKNIQYF
>TRBJ2-7|-|TRBD2|TRBV10-3|15
TGTGCCATCAGGCCGGGACTAGCGGGGACCTACGAGCAGTACTTC
CAIRPGLAGTYEQYF
>TRBJ2-1|-|-|TRBV4-2|12
TGTGCCAGCAGCCAAGGATTGCTCAGGCAGTTCTTC
CASSQGLLRQFF
>TRBJ2-5|many|TRBD1|TRBV20-1|12
TGCAGTACCGGACAGGGCCAAGAGACCCAGTACTTC
CSTGQGQETQYF
>TRBJ2-5|many|-|TRBV7-9|12
TGTGCCAGCAGCTTTGCAGAAGAGACCCAGTACTTC
CASSFAEETQYF
>TRBJ1-4|few|TRBD1|TRBV7-6|15
TGTGCCAGCAGCTCAGGGGGTGTTCCTAATGAAAAACTGTTTTTT
CASSSGGVPNEKLFF
>TRBJ1-2|few|TRBD1|TRBV9|15
TGTGCCAGCAGCCCGGGACAGGTTGAGGACTATGGCTACACCTTC
CASSPGQVEDYGYTF
>TRBJ2-3|few|-|TRBV20-1|13
TGCAGTGCTAGGCACTCTTACACAGATACGCAGTATTTT
CSARHSYTDTQYF
>TRBJ1-1|many|-|TRBV7-2|14
TGTGCCAGCAGCTTAAATCGGCTGAACACTGAAGCTTTCTTT
CASSLNRLNTEAFF
>TRBJ1-5|-|-|TRBV5-6|13
TGTGCCAGCAGCTCAACCAATAATCAGCCCCAGCATTTT
CASSSTNNQPQHF
>TRBJ2-2|-|-|TRBV11-2|15
TGTGCCAGCAGCCCTCGGAGGCAGGGCACCGGGGAGCTGTTTTTT
CASSPRRQGTGELFF